This T cell receptor (beta chain) derives from a study of CD8+CD57+ T cells in acquired aplastic anemia. This CDR3 has 16 residues. Trimming left V 5 bases short and J 3 bases short, with 14 bases between. CDR1 SNHLY and CDR2 FYNNEI come from the germline V gene. CD8+CD57+ cell expansion, shown by flow cytometry, had occurred in the patients selected for sequencing. CDR3 and TCR beta VDJ profiling relied on a genomic DNA template. In TCRdb, the reads were re-called with MiXCR into one record per CDR3 protein. The top ten hold under 55% of the sample, which has about 180,000 distinct CDR3 sequences, about 60% seen once.

Material for sequencing was sorted CD4+, CD8+, or CD8+CD57+ T cells (not recorded which) from PBMCs. This TCR derives from a human donor with aplastic anemia. V usage is TRBV2 and J usage is TRBJ1-6, with D possibly matching TRBD1 (6 bases). The CDR3 spells CASSPGDGGYNSPLHF. CDR3 in DNA: TGTGCCAGCAGTCCAGGGGATGGGGGCTATAATTCACCCCTCCACTTT. The full variable domain, in which reference TRBV2 and TRBJ1-6 provide the parts outside the CDR3, is EPEVTQTPSHQVTQMGQEVILRCVPISNHLYFYWYRQILGQKVEFLVSFYNNEISEKSEIFDDQFSVERPDGSNFTLKIRSTKLEDSAMYFCASSPGDGGYNSPLHFGNGTRLTVT.